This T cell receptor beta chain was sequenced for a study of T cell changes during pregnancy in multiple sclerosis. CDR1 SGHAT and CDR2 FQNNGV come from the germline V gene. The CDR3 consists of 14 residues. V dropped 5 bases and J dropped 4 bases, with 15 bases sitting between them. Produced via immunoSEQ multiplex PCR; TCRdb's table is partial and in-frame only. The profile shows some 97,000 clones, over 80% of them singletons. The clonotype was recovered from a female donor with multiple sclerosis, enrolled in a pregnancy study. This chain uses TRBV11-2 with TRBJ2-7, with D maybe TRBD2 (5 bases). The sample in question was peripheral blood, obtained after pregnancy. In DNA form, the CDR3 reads TGTGCCAGCAGCCCCCGAGCTAGCTCTTACGAGCAGTACTTC. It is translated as CASSPRASSYEQYF.